The sequence of this T cell receptor (beta chain) was determined in a study of cytomegalovirus exposure and HLA in healthy donors. 13 Jbeta primers and 60 Vbeta primers were used for the PCR. TCRdb's table, derived via immunoSEQ multiplex PCR, lists solely in-frame clones and lacks some. The sample includes about 160,000 clones, roughly 80% of them seen just once. The CDR3 is made up of 15 amino acids. CDR1 and CDR2 from the germline V gene are SEHNR and FQNEAQ (reference sequence). Trimming at V came to 3 bases and at J to 5 bases, leaving 7 bases not matched to a gene. The chain carries TRBV7-9 and TRBJ2-5; 9 bases match TRBD2. Sequencing used PBMCs. The receptor's source is a man over 45 in good health and CMV-seropositive. The CDR3: CASSLGAGGRETQYF. Here the CDR3 DNA reads TGTGCCAGCAGCTTGGGAGCGGGGGGCCGGGAGACCCAGTACTTC.